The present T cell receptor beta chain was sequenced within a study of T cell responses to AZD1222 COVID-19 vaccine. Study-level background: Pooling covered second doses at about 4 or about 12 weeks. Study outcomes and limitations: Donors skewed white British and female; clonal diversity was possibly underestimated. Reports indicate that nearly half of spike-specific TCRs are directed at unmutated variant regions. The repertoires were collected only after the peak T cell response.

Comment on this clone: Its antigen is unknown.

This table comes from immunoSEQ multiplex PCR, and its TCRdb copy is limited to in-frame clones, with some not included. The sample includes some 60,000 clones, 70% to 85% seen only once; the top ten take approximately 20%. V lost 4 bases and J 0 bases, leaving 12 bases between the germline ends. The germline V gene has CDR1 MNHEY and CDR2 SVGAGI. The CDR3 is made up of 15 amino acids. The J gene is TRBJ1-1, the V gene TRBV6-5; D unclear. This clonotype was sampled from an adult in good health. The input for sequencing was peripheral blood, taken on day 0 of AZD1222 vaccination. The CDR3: CASSFSRRLNTEAFF. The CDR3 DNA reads TGTGCCAGCAGTTTCTCCCGGCGGCTGAACACTGAAGCTTTCTTT.